Here is one T cell receptor beta chain with its context. The CDR3 end is not reached by the read, which stops 3 residues before it; the germline J gene fills it in. This CDR3 spans 13 amino acids. V dropped 7 bases and J dropped 1 base, with 8 bases sitting between them. The V gene's germline CDR1 is SNHLY and CDR2 FYNNEI. All participants had a single incident cervical HPV16 infection, and prevalent HPV16 infections were excluded. This sample is drawn from a study of T cells in women clearing cervical HPV infection. Generated by immunoSEQ multiplex PCR, the TCRdb table keeps only in-frame clones and is missing some. This sample carries about 44,000 clones, with 0.95% to 1.5% going to the ten biggest clones.

The J gene is TRBJ2-1, the V gene TRBV2; D not certain. The sequence was collected from a woman aged 18 to 69 with a cervical HPV16 infection that either progressed to CIN3+ or cleared (not recorded which). The source material was blood buffy coat. The CDR3 bases that were read are TGTGCCAGCATGGTAACTTCCTACAATGAG. Encoded protein: CASMVTSYNE. The whole CDR3 protein reads CASMVTSYNEQFF.